This T cell receptor beta chain stems from a study of shared T cell receptors in the human thymus. Generated by immunoSEQ multiplex PCR, the TCRdb table keeps only in-frame clones and is missing some. The repertoire holds some 720,000 clones, approximately 90% seen once, with about 0.01% in the top ten. The sample was also reused in another study, on human thymus T cells.

This receptor was taken from a boy under three years old with a congenital heart defect. Sequenced sample: thymocytes.

This CDR3 is CASSYARQSDTQYF. CDR3 DNA: TGTGCCAGTAGTTACGCCAGGCAGTCAGATACGCAGTATTTT. The chain links TRBV19 to TRBJ2-3; D is uncertain. CDR1 is LNHDA and CDR2 is SQIVND in the germline V gene (reference sequence). The ends were cut back, 5 bases at V and 4 bases at J, with 13 bases in the middle. The CDR3 is 14 amino acids.